The T cell receptor beta chain described here comes from a study of cytomegalovirus exposure and HLA in healthy donors. Primers for the PCR totalled 60 Vbeta and 13 Jbeta. Data came from immunoSEQ multiplex PCR; TCRdb stores just in-frame clones and leaves some out. Counted here are approximately 91,000 clones, 81% occurring once; the ten biggest clones make up under 13%. On this clone: Its antigen is unknown. Within the sample, other DNA sequences also encode this same CDR3.

Study-level points and caveats: In a later analysis, a missense DCLRE1C variant was linked to TCR beta V- and J-gene trimming. Several of the most significant clusters appeared linked to common viral pathogens, based on a later analysis.

The trim removed 8 bases at V and 4 bases at J, leaving 5 bases unmatched. From germline, CDR1 is MDHEN and CDR2 SYDVKM. This CDR3 is 14 amino acids long. What was sequenced was PBMCs. The clonotype was recovered from a human donor in good health. The chain employs TRBV28 and TRBJ2-1; 10 bases agree with TRBD2. This chain's CDR3 is CASQTSGIYNEQFF. CDR3 bases: TGTGCCAGCCAAACTAGCGGGATTTACAATGAGCAGTTCTTC.